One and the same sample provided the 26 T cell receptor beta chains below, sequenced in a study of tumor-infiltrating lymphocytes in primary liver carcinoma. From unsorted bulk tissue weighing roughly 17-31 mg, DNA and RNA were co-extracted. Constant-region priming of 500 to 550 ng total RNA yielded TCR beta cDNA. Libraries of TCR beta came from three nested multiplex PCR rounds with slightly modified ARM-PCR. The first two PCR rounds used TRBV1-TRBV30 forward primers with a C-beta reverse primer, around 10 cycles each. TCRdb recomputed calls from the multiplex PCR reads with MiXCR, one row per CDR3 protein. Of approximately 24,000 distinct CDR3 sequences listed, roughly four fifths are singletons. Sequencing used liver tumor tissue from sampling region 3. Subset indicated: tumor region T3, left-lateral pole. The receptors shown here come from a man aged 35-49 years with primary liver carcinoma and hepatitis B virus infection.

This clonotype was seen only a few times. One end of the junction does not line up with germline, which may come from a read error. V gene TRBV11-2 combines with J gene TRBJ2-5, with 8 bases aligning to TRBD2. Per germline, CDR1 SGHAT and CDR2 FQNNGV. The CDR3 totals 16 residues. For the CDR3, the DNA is TGTGCCAGGAGCCAAACACCTGGCGGGGGGAAGGAGACTCAGTACTTC. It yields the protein CARSQTPGGGKETQYF. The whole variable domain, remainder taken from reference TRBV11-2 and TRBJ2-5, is EAGVAQSPRYKIIEKRQSVAFWCNPISGHATLYWYQQILGQGPKLLIQFQNNGVVDDSQLPKDRFSAERLKGVDSTLKIQPAKLEDSAVYLCARSQTPGGGKETQYFGPGTRLLVL.

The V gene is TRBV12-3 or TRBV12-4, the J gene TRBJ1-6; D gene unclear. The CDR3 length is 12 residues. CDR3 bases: TGTACTAGCAGCTTAAAGAATTCACCCCTCCACTTT. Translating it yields CTSSLKNSPLHF.

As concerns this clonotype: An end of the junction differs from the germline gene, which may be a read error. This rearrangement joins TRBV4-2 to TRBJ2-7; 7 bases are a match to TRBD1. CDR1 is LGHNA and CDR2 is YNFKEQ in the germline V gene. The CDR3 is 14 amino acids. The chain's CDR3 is CASTQGGLADKQYF. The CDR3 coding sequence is TGTGCCAGCACCCAAGGGGGCTTGGCGGACAAGCAGTACTTC.

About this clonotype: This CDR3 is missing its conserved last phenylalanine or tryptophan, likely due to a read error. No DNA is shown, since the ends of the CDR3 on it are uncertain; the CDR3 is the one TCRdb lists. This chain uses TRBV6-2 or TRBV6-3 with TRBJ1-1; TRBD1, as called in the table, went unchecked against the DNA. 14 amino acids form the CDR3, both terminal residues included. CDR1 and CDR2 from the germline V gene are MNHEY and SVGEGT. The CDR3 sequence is CASSYSRVNTEDFI.

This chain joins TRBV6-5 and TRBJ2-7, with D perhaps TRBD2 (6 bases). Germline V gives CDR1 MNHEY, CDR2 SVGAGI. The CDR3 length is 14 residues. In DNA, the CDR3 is TGTGCAAGTCCCTCCGGGAGAGGGTATAACGAGCAGTACTTC. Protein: CASPSGRGYNEQYF.

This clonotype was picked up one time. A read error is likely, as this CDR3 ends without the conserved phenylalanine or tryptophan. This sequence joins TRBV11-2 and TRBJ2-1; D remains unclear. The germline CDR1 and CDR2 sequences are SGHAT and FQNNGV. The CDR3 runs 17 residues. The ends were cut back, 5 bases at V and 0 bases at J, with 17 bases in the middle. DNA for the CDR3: TGTGCCAGCAGCCACCGGAATTTGAGATACTCCTACAATGAGCAGTTCCTC. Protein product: CASSHRNLRYSYNEQFL.

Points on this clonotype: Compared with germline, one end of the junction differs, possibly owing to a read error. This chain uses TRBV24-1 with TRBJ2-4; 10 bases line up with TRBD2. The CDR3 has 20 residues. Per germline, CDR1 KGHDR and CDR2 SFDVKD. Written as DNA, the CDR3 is TGTACCACCAGTGACTACCCGCTACAGCTGACTAGCGGGCTGCAAAACATTCAGTACTTC. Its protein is CTTSDYPLQLTSGLQNIQYF.

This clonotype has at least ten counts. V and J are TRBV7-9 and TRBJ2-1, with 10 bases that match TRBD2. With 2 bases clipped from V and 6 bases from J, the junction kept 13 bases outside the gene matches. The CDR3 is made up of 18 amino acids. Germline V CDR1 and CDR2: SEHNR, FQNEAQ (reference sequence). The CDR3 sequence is CASSLRLAGEVEGNEQFF. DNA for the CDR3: TGTGCCAGCAGCTTACGTCTAGCGGGAGAGGTAGAAGGCAATGAGCAGTTCTTC.

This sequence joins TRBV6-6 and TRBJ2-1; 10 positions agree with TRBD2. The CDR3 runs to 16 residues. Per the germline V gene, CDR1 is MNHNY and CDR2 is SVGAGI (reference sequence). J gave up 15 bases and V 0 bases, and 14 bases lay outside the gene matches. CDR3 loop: CASSYSTSGIANEWFF. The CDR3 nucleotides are TGTGCCAGCAGTTACTCCACTAGCGGGATAGCGAATGAGTGGTTCTTC.

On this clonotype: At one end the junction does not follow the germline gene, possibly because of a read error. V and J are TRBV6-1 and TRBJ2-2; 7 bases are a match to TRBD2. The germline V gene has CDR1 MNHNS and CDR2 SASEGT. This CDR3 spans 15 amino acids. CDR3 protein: CTSSERTSWVRELFF. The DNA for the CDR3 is TGTACCAGCAGTGAAAGGACTAGTTGGGTCAGGGAGCTCTTTTTT.

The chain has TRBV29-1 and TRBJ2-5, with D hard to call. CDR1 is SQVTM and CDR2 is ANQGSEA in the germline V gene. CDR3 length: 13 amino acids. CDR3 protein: CRRLTQVMETQYF. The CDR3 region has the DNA TGCAGGAGACTCACCCAGGTAATGGAGACCCAGTACTTC.

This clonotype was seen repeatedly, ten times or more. CDR3 bases: TGTGCCAGCAGTTTTCCTTCAGGTCAGCCCCAGCATTTT. Protein: CASSFPSGQPQHF. The chain carries TRBV28 and TRBJ1-5; no clear D gene. V shed 3 bases and J shed 6 bases, with 9 bases lying between them. CDR1 and CDR2 from the germline V gene are MDHEN and SYDVKM. This CDR3 has 13 residues.

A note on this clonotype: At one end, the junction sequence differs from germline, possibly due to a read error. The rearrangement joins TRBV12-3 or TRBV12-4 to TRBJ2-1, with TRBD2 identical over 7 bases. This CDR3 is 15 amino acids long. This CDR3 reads CASILAGAPYNEQFF. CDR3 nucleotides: TGCGCCAGCATCTTAGCGGGCGCGCCCTACAATGAGCAGTTCTTC.

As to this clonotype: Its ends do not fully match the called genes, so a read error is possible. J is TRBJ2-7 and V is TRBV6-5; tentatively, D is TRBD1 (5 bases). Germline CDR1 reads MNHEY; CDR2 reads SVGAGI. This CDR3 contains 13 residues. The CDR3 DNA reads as TGTGCCTGCAGCCGGACACATGCCTACGAGCAGTACTTC. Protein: CACSRTHAYEQYF.

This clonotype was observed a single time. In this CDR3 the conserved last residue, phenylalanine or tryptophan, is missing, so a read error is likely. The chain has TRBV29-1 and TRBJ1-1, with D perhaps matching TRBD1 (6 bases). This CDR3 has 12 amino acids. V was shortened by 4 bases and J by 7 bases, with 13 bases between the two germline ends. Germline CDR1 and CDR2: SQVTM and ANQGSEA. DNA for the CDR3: TGCAGCGTTGTGGGTACCAGGGGTGAAGCTTTCTAT. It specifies CSVVGTRGEAFY.

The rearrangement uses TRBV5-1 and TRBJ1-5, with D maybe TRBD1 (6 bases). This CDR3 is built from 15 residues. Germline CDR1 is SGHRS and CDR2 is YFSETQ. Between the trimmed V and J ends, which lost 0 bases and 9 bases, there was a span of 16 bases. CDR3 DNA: TGCGCCAGCAGCTTGGGGGGGCAGAGCTATCGGCCCCAGCATTTT. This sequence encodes CASSLGGQSYRPQHF.

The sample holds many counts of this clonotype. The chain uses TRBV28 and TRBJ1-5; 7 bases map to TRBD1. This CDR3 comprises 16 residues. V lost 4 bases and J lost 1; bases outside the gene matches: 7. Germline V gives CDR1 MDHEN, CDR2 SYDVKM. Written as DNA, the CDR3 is TGTGCCAGCAGTTCCGACAGGGAGGGGAGCAATCAGCCCCAGCATTTT. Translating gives CASSSDREGSNQPQHF.

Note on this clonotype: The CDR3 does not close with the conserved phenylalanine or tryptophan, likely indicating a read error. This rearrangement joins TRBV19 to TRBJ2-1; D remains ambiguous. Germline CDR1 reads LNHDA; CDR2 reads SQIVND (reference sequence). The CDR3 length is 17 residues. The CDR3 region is CASSPPRPLGGYNGQFL. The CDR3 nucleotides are TGTGCCAGTAGTCCCCCTCGCCCGTTGGGTGGCTACAATGGGCAGTTCCTC.

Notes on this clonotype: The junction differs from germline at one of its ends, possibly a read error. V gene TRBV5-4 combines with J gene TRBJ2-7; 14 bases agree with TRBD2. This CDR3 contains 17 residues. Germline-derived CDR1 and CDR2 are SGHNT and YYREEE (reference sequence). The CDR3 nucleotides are TGTGCTAGCAGCTTGGGGGGACTAGCGGGAGATTCCTACGGGCAGTACTTC. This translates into CASSLGGLAGDSYGQYF.

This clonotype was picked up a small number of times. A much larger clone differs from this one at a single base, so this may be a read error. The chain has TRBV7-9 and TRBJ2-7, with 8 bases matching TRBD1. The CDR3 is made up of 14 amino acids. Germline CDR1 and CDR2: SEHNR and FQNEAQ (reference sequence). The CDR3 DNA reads TGTGCCAGCAGTCAGACAGGGGAGTTCTACGGGCAGTACTTC. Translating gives CASSQTGEFYGQYF.

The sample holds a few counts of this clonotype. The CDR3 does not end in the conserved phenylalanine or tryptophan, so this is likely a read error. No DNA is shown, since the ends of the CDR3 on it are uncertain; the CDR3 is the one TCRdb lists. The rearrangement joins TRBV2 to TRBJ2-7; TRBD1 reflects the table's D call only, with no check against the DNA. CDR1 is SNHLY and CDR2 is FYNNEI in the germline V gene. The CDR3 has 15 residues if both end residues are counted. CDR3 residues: CASNENRAVSYEQYL.

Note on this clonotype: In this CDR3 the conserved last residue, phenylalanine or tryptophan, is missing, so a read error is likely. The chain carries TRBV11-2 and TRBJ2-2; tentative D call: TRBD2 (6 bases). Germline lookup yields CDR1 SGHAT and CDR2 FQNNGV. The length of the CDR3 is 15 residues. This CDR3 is CTSSFAGSNTGELFS. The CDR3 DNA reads TGTACCAGCAGCTTTGCGGGATCGAATACCGGGGAGCTGTTTTCT.

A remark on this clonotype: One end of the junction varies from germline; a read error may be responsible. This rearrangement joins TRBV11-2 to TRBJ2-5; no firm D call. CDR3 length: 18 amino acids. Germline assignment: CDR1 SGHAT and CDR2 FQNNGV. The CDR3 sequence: CASSLARLALGKKETQHF. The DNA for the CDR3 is TGTGCCAGCAGCTTAGCCAGGTTAGCCCTGGGAAAAAAAGAGACCCAGCACTTC.

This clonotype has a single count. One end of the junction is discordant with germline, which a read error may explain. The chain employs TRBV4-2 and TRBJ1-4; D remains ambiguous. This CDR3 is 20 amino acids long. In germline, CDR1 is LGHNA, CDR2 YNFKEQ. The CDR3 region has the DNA TGTGCCAGCAGCCAAGAGCTTCGGGGAAAGGAGTCTGCAACTATTGAAAAACTGTTTTTT. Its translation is CASSQELRGKESATIEKLFF.

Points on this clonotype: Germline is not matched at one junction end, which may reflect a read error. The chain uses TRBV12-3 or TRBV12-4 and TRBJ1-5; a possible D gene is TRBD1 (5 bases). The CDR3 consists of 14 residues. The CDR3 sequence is CASSRTRSNQPQHF. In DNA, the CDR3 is TGTGCCAGCAGTAGGACACGGAGCAATCAGCCCCAACATTTT.

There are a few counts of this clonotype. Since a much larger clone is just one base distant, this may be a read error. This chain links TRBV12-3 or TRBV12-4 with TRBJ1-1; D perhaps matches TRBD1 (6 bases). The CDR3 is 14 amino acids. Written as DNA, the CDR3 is TGTGCCAGCAGTTTCCAGGGGATGAACAGTGAAGCTTCCTTT. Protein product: CASSFQGMNSEASF.